One sample yielded the 26 T cell receptor beta chains listed below, sequenced in a study of CD8+ T cells in alopecia areata. Sequencing relied on a cDNA template that was reverse transcribed from extracted RNA. Using immunoSEQ multiplex PCR, the repertoire was profiled, and TCRdb retains in-frame clones only, with some absent. The sample records 170,000 or so clones, around three fifths being singletons. Treatment described: oral pan-JAK inhibitor, 5-10 mg twice daily. The sequencing used CD8+ T cells sorted from blood, collected at week 24, from a patient treated with tofacitinib. The receptor source for this set is a human donor with alopecia areata.

The rearrangement uses TRBV29-1 and TRBJ2-5; weak D call: TRBD1 (5 bases). V dropped 8 bases and J dropped 6 bases, with 19 bases sitting between them. The CDR3 is made up of 13 amino acids. From germline, CDR1 is SQVTM and CDR2 ANQGSEA. As DNA, the CDR3 is TGCAGCAACGAAAAGGGGCTAGATAAGACCCAGTACTTC. It codes for CSNEKGLDKTQYF.

CDR3 in amino acids: CASSQEYSASNQPQHF. CDR3 DNA sequence: TGCGCCAGCAGCCAAGAATACTCCGCGAGCAATCAGCCCCAGCATTTT. This rearrangement joins TRBV4-1 to TRBJ1-5, with D unresolved. This CDR3 comprises 16 residues. Germline lookup yields CDR1 MGHRA and CDR2 YSYEKL. V gave up 0 bases and J gave up 1 base, with 10 bases separating them.

This clone occurred once. The genes are TRBV5-1 and TRBJ2-1; D might be TRBD1 (5 bases). The CDR3 is 12 amino acids. Trimming stripped 4 bases from V and 7 bases from J, with 9 bases between. Germline values: CDR1 SGHRS, CDR2 YFSETQ. For the CDR3, the DNA is TGCGCCAGCAGCCGCAGGGTAAATGAGCAGTTCTTC. Amino acids: CASSRRVNEQFF. Filled out from reference TRBV5-1 and TRBJ2-1, the complete variable domain reads KAGVTQTPRYLIKTRGQQVTLSCSPISGHRSVSWYQQTPGQGLQFLFEYFSETQRNKGNFPGRFSGRQFSNSRSEMNVSTLELGDSALYLCASSRRVNEQFFGPGTRLTVL.

The chain combines TRBV27 with TRBJ2-7; TRBD1 is a possible D gene (6 bases). Germline CDR1 MNHEY, CDR2 SMNVEV (reference sequence). V dropped 5 bases and J dropped 4 bases, with 15 bases sitting between them. This CDR3 has 14 amino acids. The CDR3 region has the DNA TGTGCCAGCAGTCCGGGACAAGCCGGGTACGAGCAGTACTTC. Amino acids: CASSPGQAGYEQYF.

The chain has TRBV7-9 and TRBJ1-2; 7 bases agree with TRBD1. The germline gives CDR1 SEHNR, CDR2 FQNEAQ (reference sequence). CDR3 length: 13 amino acids. V was clipped by 5 bases and J by 4 bases; unmatched bases: 4. CDR3 amino acids: CASSLGQLYGYTF. CDR3 nucleotides: TGTGCCAGCAGCCTGGGACAGCTCTATGGCTACACCTTC.

This clone was observed a few times. The chain couples TRBV12-5 to TRBJ2-7, with D unresolved. The CDR3 extends over 14 amino acids. Germline V CDR1 and CDR2: LGHNT, FRNRAP. Trimming shortened V by 2 bases and J by 2 bases, and 10 bases separated the two germline ends. The CDR3 region has the DNA TGTGCTAGTGGTTTGACCCTCGGGCCCTACGAGCAGTACTTC. This sequence encodes CASGLTLGPYEQYF. Full variable domain (remainder filled in from reference TRBV12-5 and TRBJ2-7): DARVTQTPRHKVTEMGQEVTMRCQPILGHNTVFWYRQTMMQGLELLAYFRNRAPLDDSGMPKDRFSAEMPDATLATLKIQPSEPRDSAVYFCASGLTLGPYEQYFGPGTRLTVT.

V and J are TRBV4-2 and TRBJ2-5; 11 bases match TRBD2. Germline loops: CDR1 LGHNA, CDR2 YNFKEQ. The length of the CDR3 is 16 residues. V dropped 0 bases and J dropped 5; count of bases not matched to a gene: 5. CDR3 DNA: TGTGCCAGCAGCCAAGATAGCGGGGGGGCGTCGGAGACCCAGTACTTC. Translated, it gives CASSQDSGGASETQYF.

This sequence joins TRBV4-1 and TRBJ2-6, with 9 bases aligning to TRBD1. CDR3 size: 17 residues. Germline CDR1 MGHRA, CDR2 YSYEKL. V gave up 3 bases and J gave up 3 bases; unmatched junction bases: 6. CDR3 sequence: CASSHEQGAYGANVLTF. The CDR3, as DNA: TGCGCCAGCAGCCACGAACAGGGGGCCTATGGGGCCAACGTCCTGACTTTC.

This clone came up a few times. This chain joins TRBV19 and TRBJ1-5; D is ambiguous. Per the germline V gene, CDR1 is LNHDA and CDR2 is SQIVND (reference sequence). Trimming took 3 bases from V and 4 from J, leaving 7 bases between them. This CDR3 is built from 13 residues. This CDR3 reads CASSILMNQPQHF. CDR3 nucleotide sequence: TGTGCCAGTAGTATTCTGATGAATCAGCCCCAGCATTTT. The whole variable domain, remainder taken from reference TRBV19 and TRBJ1-5, is DGGITQSPKYLFRKEGQNVTLSCEQNLNHDAMYWYRQDPGQGLRLIYYSQIVNDFQKGDIAEGYSVSREKKESFPLTVTSAQKNPTAFYLCASSILMNQPQHFGDGTRLSIL.

This sequence joins TRBV9 and TRBJ1-1; a weak D match, TRBD1 (5 bases). Germline V CDR1 and CDR2: SGDLS, YYNGEE. This CDR3 has 15 amino acids. V was trimmed by 4 bases and J by 1 base, leaving 14 bases between them. The CDR3 loop reads CASSPRNGGNTEAFF. In nucleotides, the CDR3 is TGTGCCAGCAGCCCCCGGAACGGGGGGAACACTGAAGCTTTCTTT.

This clone was found a few times. The chain links TRBV6-4 to TRBJ2-1; D tentatively reads TRBD1 or TRBD2 (6 bases each). CDR3 size: 12 residues. V gave up 6 bases and J gave up 9 bases, with 12 bases separating them. Germline CDR1 and CDR2: MRHNA and SNTAGT. CDR3 residues: CASRGAGSEQFF. CDR3 nucleotides: TGTGCCAGCAGGGGGGCGGGGAGTGAGCAGTTCTTC.

This clone was recorded a few times. The chain couples TRBV5-6 to TRBJ2-1; D gene uncertain. Between the trimmed V and J ends, which lost 4 bases and 7 bases, there was a span of 18 bases. Germline V gene data show CDR1 as SGHDT and CDR2 as YYEEEE. The CDR3 is made up of 15 amino acids. The CDR3 here is CASSLGSDLGNEQFF. CDR3 DNA sequence: TGTGCCAGCAGCCTAGGAAGCGACCTGGGGAATGAGCAGTTCTTC.

CDR3 in amino acids: CAWSVAGYNEQFF. The CDR3 DNA is TGTGCCTGGAGTGTAGCTGGATACAATGAGCAGTTCTTC. V usage is TRBV30 and J usage is TRBJ2-1; no reliable D call. This CDR3 contains 13 residues. V lost 0 bases and J lost 4, with 7 bases in between. Germline-derived CDR1 and CDR2 are GTSNPN and SVGIG (reference sequence).

The V call is TRBV5-1, the J call TRBJ2-2, with D possibly being TRBD1 (6 bases). V was shortened by 2 bases and J by 7 bases, with 15 bases between the two germline ends. The CDR3 runs 15 residues. Germline CDR1 reads SGHRS; CDR2 reads YFSETQ. The DNA of the CDR3 is TGCGCCAGCAGCTTTTCCGGGACAATGGGCGGGGAGCTGTTTTTT. Its protein product is CASSFSGTMGGELFF.

The chain is built from TRBV15 and TRBJ2-3, with D tentatively TRBD1 or TRBD2 (5 bases each). Germline CDR1 LNHNV, CDR2 YYDKDF (reference sequence). The CDR3 has 15 residues. V lost 1 base to trimming and J lost 6 bases, with 14 bases between them. CDR3 sequence: CATSRASDEGDTQYF. CDR3 sequence (DNA): TGTGCCACCAGCAGAGCGTCCGATGAGGGGGATACGCAGTATTTT.

V is TRBV5-6 and J is TRBJ2-3; 7 nucleotides align to TRBD1. This CDR3 is built from 15 residues. Losses at the gene ends were 3 bases for V and 0 bases for J; bases not matched to a gene: 4. Germline lookup yields CDR1 SGHDT and CDR2 YYEEEE. CDR3: CASSWGQFSTDTQYF. The CDR3 nucleotides are TGTGCCAGCAGCTGGGGACAGTTCAGCACAGATACGCAGTATTTT.

V is TRBV7-6 and J is TRBJ2-1; D not certain. Germline-derived CDR1 and CDR2 are SGHVS and FNYEAQ. V gave up 0 bases and J gave up 7 bases, with 10 bases separating them. The CDR3 has 14 amino acids. The CDR3 DNA reads as TGTGCCAGCAGCTTAGCGATCTTGGGTAATGAGCAGTTCTTC. This encodes CASSLAILGNEQFF.

The chain carries TRBV30 and TRBJ2-7; D call uncertain. Germline CDR1 GTSNPN, CDR2 SVGIG (reference sequence). The CDR3 is made up of 12 amino acids. The V gene lost 2 bases and the J gene lost 3 bases, with 8 bases spanning the gap. The CDR3 DNA sequence: TGTGCCTGGAGTAAATCCGACTACGAGCAGTACTTC. Translation gives CAWSKSDYEQYF.

The V and J genes are TRBV7-2 and TRBJ1-2; D not certain. Germline CDR1 SGHTA, CDR2 FQGNSA. The CDR3 loop spans 17 amino acids. Trimming took 1 base from V and 0 from J, leaving 15 bases between them. The CDR3 sequence is CASSLVGYGFANYGYTF. CDR3 sequence (DNA): TGTGCCAGCAGCTTAGTAGGGTACGGGTTCGCTAACTATGGCTACACCTTC.

The chain employs TRBV30 and TRBJ1-1, with D hard to call. Germline loops: CDR1 GTSNPN, CDR2 SVGIG (reference sequence). V lost 4 bases, J lost 6 bases, and 12 bases lay in between. The CDR3 contains 12 residues. The CDR3 nucleotides are TGTGCCTGGATCCCCCTAAGCCCTGAAGCTTTCTTT. This translates into CAWIPLSPEAFF. Looking up the rest from reference TRBV30 and TRBJ1-1 gives the full variable domain: SQTIHQWPATLVQPVGSPLSLECTVEGTSNPNLYWYRQAAGRGLQLLFYSVGIGQISSEVPQNLSASRPQDRQFILSSKKLLLSDSGFYLCAWIPLSPEAFFGQGTRLTVV.

The V call is TRBV6-4, the J call TRBJ2-3, with D maybe TRBD2 (5 bases). The length of the CDR3 is 14 residues. Trimming pared 5 bases from V and 2 bases from J, leaving 11 bases between. Germline-derived CDR1 and CDR2 are MRHNA and SNTAGT. The CDR3 DNA follows: TGTGCCAGCAGTTCCGGACTCACCACAGATACGCAGTATTTT. Amino acids: CASSSGLTTDTQYF.

The rearrangement links TRBV13 to TRBJ2-2; 7 bases are shared with TRBD2. J gave up 6 bases and V 5 bases, and 3 bases lay outside the gene matches. Germline V gene data show CDR1 as PRHDT and CDR2 as FYEKMQ (reference sequence). The CDR3 loop spans 13 amino acids. For the CDR3, the DNA is TGTGCCAGCAGCCAGGCGGGGGCCGGGGAGCTGTTTTTT. As protein: CASSQAGAGELFF.

This clone was seen a handful of times. The chain is built from TRBV5-4 and TRBJ2-5, with 8 bases fitting TRBD2. The CDR3 extends over 17 amino acids. Trimming at V came to 0 bases and at J to 7 bases, leaving 14 bases not matched to a gene. Germline assignment: CDR1 SGHNT and CDR2 YYREEE (reference sequence). This chain's CDR3 is CASSLEEGGLAGPTQYF. The DNA of the CDR3 is TGTGCCAGCAGCTTGGAGGAGGGTGGGCTAGCGGGTCCGACCCAGTACTTC.

This chain links TRBV27 with TRBJ2-1; TRBD1 matches 8 bases. The J segment lost 12 bases and the V segment lost 5 bases, leaving 6 bases of the junction unmatched. The CDR3 is 12 amino acids. Looked up from germline, CDR1 is MNHEY and CDR2 is SMNVEV (reference sequence). CDR3 DNA: TGTGCCAGCAGTCCGCGGGACAGGAGGCAGTTCTTC. This codes for CASSPRDRRQFF.

The chain carries TRBV29-1 and TRBJ2-1; D may be TRBD2 (6 bases). CDR3 length: 14 residues. Looked up from germline, CDR1 is SQVTM and CDR2 is ANQGSEA. V was pared by 8 bases and J by 0 bases, with 14 bases between. The CDR3 DNA reads TGCAGCTCTCCCGGGGGTAGCTCCTACAATGAGCAGTTCTTC. Residues: CSSPGGSSYNEQFF.

This clone was found a few times. V gene TRBV4-1 combines with J gene TRBJ2-7, with 8 positions matching TRBD1. Germline V CDR1 and CDR2: MGHRA, YSYEKL. There are 14 residues in the CDR3. Losses at the gene ends were 5 bases for V and 3 bases for J; bases not matched to a gene: 6. CDR3: CASSSGQVLYEQYF. CDR3 DNA: TGCGCCAGCAGCTCGGGACAGGTACTCTACGAGCAGTACTTC.